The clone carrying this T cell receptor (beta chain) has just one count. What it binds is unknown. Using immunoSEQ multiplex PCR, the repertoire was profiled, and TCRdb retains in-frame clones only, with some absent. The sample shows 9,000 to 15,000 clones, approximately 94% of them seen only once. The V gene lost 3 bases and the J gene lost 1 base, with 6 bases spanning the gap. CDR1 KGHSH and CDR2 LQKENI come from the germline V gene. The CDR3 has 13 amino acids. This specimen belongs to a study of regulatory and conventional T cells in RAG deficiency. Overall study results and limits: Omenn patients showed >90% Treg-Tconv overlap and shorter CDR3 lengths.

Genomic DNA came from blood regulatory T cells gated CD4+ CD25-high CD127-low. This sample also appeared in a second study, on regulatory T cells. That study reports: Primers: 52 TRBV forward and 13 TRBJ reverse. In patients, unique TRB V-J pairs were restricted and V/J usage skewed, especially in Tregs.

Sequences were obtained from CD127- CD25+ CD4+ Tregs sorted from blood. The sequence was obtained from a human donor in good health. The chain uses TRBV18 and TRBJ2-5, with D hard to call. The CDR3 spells CASSPSSQETQYF. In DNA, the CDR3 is TGTGCCAGCTCACCTTCGTCCCAAGAGACCCAGTACTTC. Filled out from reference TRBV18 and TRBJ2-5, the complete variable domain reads NAGVMQNPRHLVRRRGQEARLRCSPMKGHSHVYWYRQLPEEGLKFMVYLQKENIIDESGMPKERFSAEFPKEGPSILRIQQVVRGDSAAYFCASSPSSQETQYFGPGTRLLVL.